Below, 3 T cell receptor beta chains from the same sample are listed, as sequenced in a study of shared T cell receptors in the human thymus. Method: immunoSEQ multiplex PCR; TCRdb's copy keeps in-frame clones and lacks some. This sample yields about 660,000 clones, of which approximately 88% are seen a single time; around 0.0099% belongs to the top ten. These same data were also listed under a study on human thymus T cells.

Sequenced input: thymocytes. The origin of the receptors is a boy in the first two years of life with a congenital heart defect.

The V and J genes are TRBV27 and TRBJ2-3; 12 bases map to TRBD2. The CDR3 is 16 residues long. Germline CDR1 reads MNHEY; CDR2 reads SMNVEV (reference sequence). V was clipped by 4 bases and J by 6 bases; unmatched bases: 8. The CDR3 is CASSSKLAGGCDTQYF. Here the CDR3 DNA reads TGTGCCAGCAGTTCCAAACTAGCGGGAGGTTGTGATACGCAGTATTTT.

The V call is TRBV5-1, the J call TRBJ2-1; TRBD2 aligns across 12 bases. The V segment lost 5 bases and the J segment 7 bases; nucleotides outside the gene matches: 13. The germline V gene encodes CDR1 SGHRS and CDR2 YFSETQ. The CDR3 runs to 17 residues. The CDR3 loop is CASRETSGSWPSNEQFF. The CDR3 DNA reads as TGCGCCAGCAGGGAGACTAGCGGGAGTTGGCCCTCTAATGAGCAGTTCTTC.

This rearrangement joins TRBV7-2 to TRBJ2-7; 7 positions agree with TRBD2. The CDR3 length is 16 residues. Trimming took 6 bases from V and 5 from J; bases not matched to a gene: 16. Germline CDR1 is SGHTA and CDR2 is FQGNSA. CDR3 sequence: CASRLRWAGVPHEQYF. CDR3 nucleotides: TGTGCCAGCAGACTAAGATGGGCGGGAGTTCCCCACGAGCAGTACTTC.